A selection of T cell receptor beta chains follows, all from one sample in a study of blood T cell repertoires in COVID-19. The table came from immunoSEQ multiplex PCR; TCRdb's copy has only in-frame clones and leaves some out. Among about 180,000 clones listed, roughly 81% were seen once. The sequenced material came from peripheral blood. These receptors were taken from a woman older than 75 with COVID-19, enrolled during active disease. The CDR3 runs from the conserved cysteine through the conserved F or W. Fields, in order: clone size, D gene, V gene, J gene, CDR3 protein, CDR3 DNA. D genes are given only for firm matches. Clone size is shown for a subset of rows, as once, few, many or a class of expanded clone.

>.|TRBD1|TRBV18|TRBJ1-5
CASSLQDRASYSNQPQHF
TGTGCCAGCTCCCTTCAGGACAGGGCCAGCTATAGCAATCAGCCCCAGCATTTT
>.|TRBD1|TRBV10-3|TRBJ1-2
CAIRPGTANYGYTF
TGTGCCATCAGGCCCGGGACAGCTAACTATGGCTACACCTTC
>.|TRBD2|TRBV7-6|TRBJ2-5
CASSLTREAQYF
TGTGCCAGCAGCTTAACACGGGAGGCCCAGTACTTC
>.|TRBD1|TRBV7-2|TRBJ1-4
CASSPRGQGKLFF
TGTGCCAGCAGCCCAAGGGGACAGGGAAAACTGTTTTTT
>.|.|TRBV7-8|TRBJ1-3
CASSLAQGSSGNTIYF
TGTGCCAGCAGCTTAGCGCAGGGAAGCTCTGGAAACACCATATATTTT
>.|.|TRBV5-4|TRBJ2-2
CASSLDRSAGELFF
TGTGCCAGCAGCTTGGATCGTTCTGCCGGGGAGCTGTTTTTT
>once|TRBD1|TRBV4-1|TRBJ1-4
CASSQVNRGHEKLFF
TGCGCCAGCAGCCAAGTTAATAGGGGGCATGAAAAACTGTTTTTT
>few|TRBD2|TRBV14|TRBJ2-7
CASSQVFRLAGGPYEQYF
TGTGCCAGCAGCCAAGTATTTCGGCTAGCGGGAGGGCCCTACGAGCAGTACTTC
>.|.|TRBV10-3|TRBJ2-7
CAISERGNEQYF
TGTGCCATCAGTGAAAGGGGCAACGAGCAGTACTTC
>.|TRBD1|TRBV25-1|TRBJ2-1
CASSETGYNEQFF
TGTGCCAGCAGTGAGACAGGGTACAATGAGCAGTTCTTC
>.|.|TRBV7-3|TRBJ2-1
CASSFKGRYNEQFF
TGTGCCAGCAGCTTTAAGGGGCGCTACAATGAGCAGTTCTTC
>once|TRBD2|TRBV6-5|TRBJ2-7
CASSRNGGAYEQYF
TGTGCCAGCAGTCGGAACGGGGGGGCCTACGAGCAGTACTTC
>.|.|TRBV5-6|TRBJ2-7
CASSLRGAVDEQYF
TGTGCCAGCAGCTTGCGGGGGGCGGTAGACGAGCAGTACTTC
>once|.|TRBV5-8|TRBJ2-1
CASSGQGNEQFF
TGTGCCAGCAGCGGGCAGGGCAATGAGCAGTTCTTC
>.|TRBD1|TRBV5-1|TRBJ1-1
CASSLVGQGTEAFF
TGCGCCAGCAGCTTGGTCGGACAGGGGACTGAAGCTTTCTTT
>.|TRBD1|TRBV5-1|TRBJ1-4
CASARDSRNEKLFF
TGCGCCAGCGCACGGGACAGCCGTAATGAAAAACTGTTTTTT
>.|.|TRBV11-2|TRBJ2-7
CASSFTGVADEQYF
TGTGCCAGCAGCTTTACAGGGGTAGCGGACGAGCAGTACTTC
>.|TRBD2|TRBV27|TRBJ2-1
CASSQAGLYNEQFF
TGTGCCAGCAGCCAAGCGGGACTCTACAATGAGCAGTTCTTC
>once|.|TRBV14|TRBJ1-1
CASSRSKNTEAFF
TGTGCCAGCAGCCGTTCTAAGAACACTGAAGCTTTCTTT
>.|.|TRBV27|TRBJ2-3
CASSFGGTDTQYF
TGTGCCAGCAGTTTCGGGGGCACAGATACGCAGTATTTT
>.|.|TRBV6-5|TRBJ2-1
CASSYIANTYNEQFF
TGTGCCAGCAGTTACATAGCGAATACCTACAATGAGCAGTTCTTC
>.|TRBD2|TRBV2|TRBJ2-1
CASRDPGTSEFF
TGTGCCAGCAGGGACCCCGGGACTAGCGAGTTCTTC
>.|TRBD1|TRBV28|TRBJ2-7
CASSLQAGGRYEQYF
TGTGCCAGCAGTTTACAGGCAGGGGGCAGGTACGAGCAGTACTTC
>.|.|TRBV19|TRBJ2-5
CASSIGFGGRRETQYF
TGTGCCAGTAGTATCGGGTTTGGAGGGAGACGTGAGACCCAGTACTTC
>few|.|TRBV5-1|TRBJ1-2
CASTLQGESYGYTF
TGCGCCAGCACCCTACAGGGAGAAAGCTATGGCTACACCTTC
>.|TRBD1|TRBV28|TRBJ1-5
CASSLDRYQPQHF
TGTGCCAGCAGTTTGGACAGGTATCAGCCCCAGCATTTT
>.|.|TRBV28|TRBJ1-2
CASRTEFYGYTF
TGTGCCAGCAGAACGGAGTTTTATGGCTACACCTTC
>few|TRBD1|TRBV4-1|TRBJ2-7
CASSRGQGPIDEQYF
TGCGCCAGCAGCCGCGGACAGGGTCCCATCGACGAGCAGTACTTC
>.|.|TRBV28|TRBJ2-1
CASSLLVIGSYNEQFF
TGTGCCAGCAGTTTATTGGTAATCGGCTCCTACAATGAGCAGTTCTTC
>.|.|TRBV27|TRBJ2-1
CASSLGYGHSSYNEQFF
TGTGCCAGCAGTTTAGGTTACGGACACAGCTCCTACAATGAGCAGTTCTTC
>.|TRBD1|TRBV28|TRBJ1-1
CASSLPGGGAFF
TGTGCCAGCAGTTTGCCAGGGGGCGGGGCTTTCTTT
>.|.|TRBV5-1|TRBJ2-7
CASSRTGTESYEQYF
TGCGCCAGCTCAAGAACCGGGACTGAGTCCTACGAGCAGTACTTC
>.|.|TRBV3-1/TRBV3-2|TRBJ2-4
CASSFINIQYF
TGTGCCAGCAGCTTTATAAACATTCAGTACTTC
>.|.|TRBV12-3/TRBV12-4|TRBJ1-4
CASSFRRGEKLFF
TGTGCCAGCAGTTTTCGGCGAGGAGAAAAACTGTTTTTT
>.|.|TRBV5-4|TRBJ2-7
CASSRFGGPEQYF
TGTGCCAGCAGCCGTTTTGGAGGGCCCGAGCAGTACTTC
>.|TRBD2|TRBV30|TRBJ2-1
CAWTGLAEYNEQFF
TGTGCCTGGACCGGACTAGCGGAGTACAATGAGCAGTTCTTC
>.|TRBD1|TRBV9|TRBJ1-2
CASSPRTGLGYTF
TGTGCCAGCAGCCCCCGGACAGGGTTAGGCTACACCTTC
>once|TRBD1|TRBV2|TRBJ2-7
CASSQGQGAGEQYF
TGTGCCAGCAGTCAAGGACAGGGGGCGGGGGAGCAGTACTTC
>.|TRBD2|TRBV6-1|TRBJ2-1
CASSEAGLAGTEQFF
TGTGCCAGCAGTGAAGCCGGACTAGCGGGAACTGAGCAGTTCTTC
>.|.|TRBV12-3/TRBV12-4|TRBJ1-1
CASSFGMNTEAFF
TGTGCCAGCAGTTTCGGTATGAACACTGAAGCTTTCTTT
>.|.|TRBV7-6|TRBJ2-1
CASSISSGGIGDEQFF
TGTGCCAGCAGTATTTCGAGTGGCGGTATTGGTGATGAGCAGTTCTTC
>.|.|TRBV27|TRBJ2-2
CASSLPTNTGELFF
TGTGCCAGCAGTTTACCCACGAACACCGGGGAGCTGTTTTTT
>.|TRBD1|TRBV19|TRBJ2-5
CASSIARGETQYF
TGTGCCAGTAGTATAGCCAGGGGGGAGACCCAGTACTTC
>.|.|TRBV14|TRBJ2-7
CASSQTGLWQREQYF
TGTGCCAGCAGCCAGACAGGTCTTTGGCAACGCGAGCAGTACTTC
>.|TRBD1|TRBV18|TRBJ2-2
CASSAGTGTGELFF
TGTGCCAGCTCAGCCGGGACAGGGACCGGGGAGCTGTTTTTT
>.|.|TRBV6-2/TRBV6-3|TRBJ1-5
CASSYSGWAGVSNQPQHF
TGTGCCAGCAGTTACTCGGGGTGGGCAGGGGTTAGCAATCAGCCCCAGCATTTT
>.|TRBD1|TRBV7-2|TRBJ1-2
CASSLRNRGYGYTF
TGTGCCAGCAGCTTGCGGAACAGGGGTTATGGCTACACCTTC
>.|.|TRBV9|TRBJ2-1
CASSVQAVYNEQFF
TGTGCCAGCAGCGTTCAAGCGGTCTACAATGAGCAGTTCTTC